The sequence of this T cell receptor (beta chain) was determined in a study of beta chain features in type 1 diabetes. As for the study in general: Age, gender, cell numbers and subset yield matched between patients and controls.

V was clipped by 4 bases and J by 1 base, with 17 bases between them. The CDR3 runs 16 residues. The germline CDR1 and CDR2 sequences are MGHRA and YSYEKL. Heparinised blood was drawn once per donor, averaging roughly 0.11 L. Expressed TCRB transcripts were sequenced after all isolated RNA was converted to cDNA. Naive, central memory and regulatory T cell samples yielded approximately 3.3 million reads on average. Only in-frame clones appear in the TCRdb table, and some are missing; sequencing was by immunoSEQ multiplex PCR. The table shows 680,000 or so clones, with 13% occurring only once. This clone turned up a few times. Antigen specificity is unknown. The study's findings and limits: When Type 1 diabetes patients were examined, their TCRB CDR3s proved moderately but significantly shorter in all four CD4+ subsets. Fewer insertions but more deletions were seen at VDJ junctions in type 1 diabetes patients.

This clonotype was sampled from a man aged 18-30 years with type 1 diabetes. Sequencing input: naive CD4+ T cells from blood. The V call is TRBV4-1, the J call TRBJ2-7; TRBD1 might be the D (6 bases). The CDR3 region is CASSPSGQKKSYEQYF. The DNA of the CDR3 is TGCGCCAGCAGCCCCTCCGGACAGAAAAAATCCTACGAGCAGTACTTC.